This TCR beta chain comes out of a study of blood T cell repertoires in COVID-19. Across the whole study: Italy, Spain and the United States were the sources of the convalescent and acute COVID-19 samples.

Cohorts were based on clinical histories the participants reported. Cohort 3 recovered donors had two negative PCRs, clearance, or symptom resolution. This CDR3 comprises 15 residues. CDR1 SGHAT and CDR2 FQNNGV come from the germline V gene. With 2 bases removed from V and 7 bases from J, the gap between germline ends came to 18 bases. Method: immunoSEQ multiplex PCR; TCRdb's copy keeps in-frame clones and lacks some. The sample has around 280,000 clones; approximately 91% are singletons. The sequenced sample was PBMCs or T cells enriched from blood (not recorded which). The TCR sequence derives from a woman aged 40 to 50 who had recovered from COVID-19. V and J are TRBV11-2 and TRBJ2-7; maybe TRBD1 (6 bases). The CDR3 sequence is CASSLPDSVPGEQYF. Written as DNA, the CDR3 is TGTGCCAGCAGCTTACCGGACAGCGTCCCGGGGGAGCAGTACTTC.